What follows is one T cell receptor (beta chain) and its context. This sample is drawn from a study of control samples from healthy donors and cancer patients. Produced via immunoSEQ multiplex PCR; TCRdb's table is partial and in-frame only. The sample has 89,000 or so clones; more than 75% are singletons. The sequence derives from a man in his fifties in good health. Sequenced: blood.

CDR3 sequence: CASSEFSYNEQFF. Here the CDR3 DNA reads TGCGCCAGCAGCGAGTTCTCCTACAATGAGCAGTTCTTC. This sequence joins TRBV5-1 and TRBJ2-1; D uncertain. V was trimmed by 4 bases and J by 0 bases, leaving 5 bases between them. Germline V lookup: CDR1 SGHRS, CDR2 YFSETQ. CDR3 size: 13 residues. The variable domain in full, with the rest retrieved from reference TRBV5-1 and TRBJ2-1, is KAGVTQTPRYLIKTRGQQVTLSCSPISGHRSVSWYQQTPGQGLQFLFEYFSETQRNKGNFPGRFSGRQFSNSRSEMNVSTLELGDSALYLCASSEFSYNEQFFGPGTRLTVL.